This T cell receptor (beta chain) was recovered during a study of blood T cell repertoires in COVID-19. Study summary: The United States, Italy and Spain provided the acute and convalescent COVID-19 samples. From T cells, B-cell-depleted T cells, or PBMCs came the material, which was cDNA or gDNA.

Original processing notes: Estimation of nucleated cell counts relied on the amplification of reference gene primers. The table came from immunoSEQ multiplex PCR; TCRdb's copy has only in-frame clones and leaves some out. V and J calls and clone size are those listed in that table; D and trimming were worked out from the DNA. The table shows about 240,000 clones, with around 83% occurring only once. This clone appeared a single time. Germline V gene data show CDR1 as SGHTA and CDR2 as FQGNSA. V trimming: 2 bases; J trimming: 8 bases; junction bases outside the gene matches: 8. CDR3 length equals 15 residues.

V gene TRBV7-2 combines with J gene TRBJ1-4; 7 bases are shared with TRBD1. This TCR was sampled from a woman in her late teens or twenties with acute or convalescent COVID-19. What was sequenced was peripheral blood. In DNA, the CDR3 is TGTGCCAGCAGCTTACAGACAGGGTATGGAGAAAAACTGTTTTTT. Amino acids: CASSLQTGYGEKLFF.